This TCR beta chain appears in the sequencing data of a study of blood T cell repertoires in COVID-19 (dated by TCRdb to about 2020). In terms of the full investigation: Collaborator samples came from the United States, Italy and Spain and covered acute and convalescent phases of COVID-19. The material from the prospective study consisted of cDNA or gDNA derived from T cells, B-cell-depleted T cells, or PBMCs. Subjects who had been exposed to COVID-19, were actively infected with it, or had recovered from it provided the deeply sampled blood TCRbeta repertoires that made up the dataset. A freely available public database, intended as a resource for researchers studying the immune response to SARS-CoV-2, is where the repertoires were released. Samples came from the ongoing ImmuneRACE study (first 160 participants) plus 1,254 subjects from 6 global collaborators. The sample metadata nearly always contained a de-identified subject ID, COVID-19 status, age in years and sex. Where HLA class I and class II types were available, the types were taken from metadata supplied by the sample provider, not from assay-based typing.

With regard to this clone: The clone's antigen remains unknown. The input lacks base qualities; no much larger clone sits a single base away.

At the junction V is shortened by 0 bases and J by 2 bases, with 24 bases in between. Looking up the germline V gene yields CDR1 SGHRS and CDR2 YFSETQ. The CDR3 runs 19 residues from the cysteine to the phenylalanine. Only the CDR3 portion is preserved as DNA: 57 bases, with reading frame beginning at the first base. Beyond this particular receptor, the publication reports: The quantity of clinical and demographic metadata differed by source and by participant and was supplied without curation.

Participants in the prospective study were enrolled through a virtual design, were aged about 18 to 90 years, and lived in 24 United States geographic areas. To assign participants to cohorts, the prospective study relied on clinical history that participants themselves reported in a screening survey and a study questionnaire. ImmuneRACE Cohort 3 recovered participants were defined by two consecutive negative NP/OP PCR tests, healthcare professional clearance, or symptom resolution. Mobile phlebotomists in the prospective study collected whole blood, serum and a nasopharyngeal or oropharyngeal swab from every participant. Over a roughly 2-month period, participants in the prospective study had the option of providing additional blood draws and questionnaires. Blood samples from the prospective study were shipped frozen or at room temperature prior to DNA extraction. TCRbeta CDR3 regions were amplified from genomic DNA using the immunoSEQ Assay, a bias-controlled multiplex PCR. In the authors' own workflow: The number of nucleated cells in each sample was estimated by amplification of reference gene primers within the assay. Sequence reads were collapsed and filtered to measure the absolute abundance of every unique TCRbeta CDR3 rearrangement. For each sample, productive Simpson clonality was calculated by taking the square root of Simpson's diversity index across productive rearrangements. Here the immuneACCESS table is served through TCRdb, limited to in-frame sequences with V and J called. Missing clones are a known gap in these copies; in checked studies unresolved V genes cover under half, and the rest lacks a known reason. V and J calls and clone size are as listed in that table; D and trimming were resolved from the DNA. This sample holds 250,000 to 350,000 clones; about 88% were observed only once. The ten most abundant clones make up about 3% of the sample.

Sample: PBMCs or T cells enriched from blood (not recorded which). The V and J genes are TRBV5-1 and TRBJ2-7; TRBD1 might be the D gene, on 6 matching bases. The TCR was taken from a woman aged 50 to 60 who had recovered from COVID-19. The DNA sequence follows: TGCGCCAGCAGCTTGGCTACCCCGAGGACAGTGGTCAGAACCTACGAGCAGTACTTC. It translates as CASSLATPRTVVRTYEQYF.